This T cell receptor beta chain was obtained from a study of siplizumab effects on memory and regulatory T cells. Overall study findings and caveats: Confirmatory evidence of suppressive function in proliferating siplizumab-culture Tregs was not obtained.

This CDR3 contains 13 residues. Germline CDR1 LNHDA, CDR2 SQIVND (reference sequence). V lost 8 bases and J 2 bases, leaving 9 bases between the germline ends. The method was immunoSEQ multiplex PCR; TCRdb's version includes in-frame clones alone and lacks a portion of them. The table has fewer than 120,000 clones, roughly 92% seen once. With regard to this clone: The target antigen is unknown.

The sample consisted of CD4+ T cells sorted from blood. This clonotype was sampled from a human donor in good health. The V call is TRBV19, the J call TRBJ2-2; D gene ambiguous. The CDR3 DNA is TGTGCCAGTGCAGGATACAACACCGGGGAGCTGTTTTTT. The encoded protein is CASAGYNTGELFF.